The 29 T cell receptor beta chains presented below share a single source sample, sequenced in a study of T cell changes during pregnancy in multiple sclerosis. TCRdb's table, derived via immunoSEQ multiplex PCR, lists solely in-frame clones and lacks some. Of about 47,000 clones listed, 93% are singletons. Sequenced material: peripheral blood, taken in the second trimester of pregnancy. Source of these receptors: a female donor with multiple sclerosis, enrolled in a pregnancy study.

The rearrangement joins TRBV7-3 to TRBJ2-1; TRBD2 aligns across 7 bases. CDR3 size: 15 residues. CDR1 is SGHTA, CDR2 FQGTGA, per germline. With 0 bases clipped from V and 6 bases from J, the junction kept 5 bases outside the gene matches. CDR3 in amino acids: CASSLTGGPGNEQFF. For the CDR3, the DNA is TGTGCCAGCAGCTTAACGGGAGGGCCAGGCAATGAGCAGTTCTTC.

Only one count was recorded for this clone. CDR3 DNA: TGTGCCAGCAGCTTAGCGGGAGGGCCCTACAATGAGCAGTTCTTC. It yields the protein CASSLAGGPYNEQFF. This rearrangement joins TRBV7-3 to TRBJ2-1; 9 nucleotides match TRBD2. V was clipped by 2 bases and J by 2 bases; unmatched bases: 1. The CDR3 has 15 amino acids. Looked up from germline, CDR1 is SGHTA and CDR2 is FQGTGA.

The rearrangement links TRBV5-1 to TRBJ2-2; 10 positions agree with TRBD2. Germline V gives CDR1 SGHRS, CDR2 YFSETQ. The CDR3 consists of 16 residues. Trimming cost V 4 bases and J 1 base; bases outside gene matches: 4. CDR3 coding DNA: TGCGCCAGCAGCCACCGGACTAGCGGGAACACCGGGGAGCTGTTTTTT. Its translation: CASSHRTSGNTGELFF.

This chain connects TRBV6-4 to TRBJ2-3; 7 bases are a match to TRBD2. The CDR3 covers 15 residues. The germline gives CDR1 MRHNA, CDR2 SNTAGT. Trimming at V came to 6 bases and at J to 3 bases, leaving 9 bases not matched to a gene. CDR3: CASSRSGEGTDTQYF. The CDR3 DNA is TGTGCCAGCAGCCGCTCCGGGGAGGGGACAGATACGCAGTATTTT.

CDR3 in DNA: TGTGCCAGCAGTTTATCACGGGGCACAGATACGCAGTATTTT. This translates into CASSLSRGTDTQYF. The gene calls are TRBV28 and TRBJ2-3; D is ambiguous. V lost 1 base and J lost 1, with 6 bases in between. The CDR3 has 14 residues. The germline V gene encodes CDR1 MDHEN and CDR2 SYDVKM.

This chain links TRBV7-9 with TRBJ2-6; D is perhaps TRBD2 (6 bases). Germline lookup yields CDR1 SEHNR and CDR2 FQNEAQ (reference sequence). V lost 5 bases and J 4 bases, leaving 15 bases between the germline ends. CDR3 length: 16 residues. The CDR3 is CASSPPEGGGANVLTF. In nucleotides, the CDR3 is TGTGCCAGCAGCCCTCCGGAGGGCGGCGGGGCCAACGTCCTGACTTTC.

The J gene is TRBJ1-1, the V gene TRBV11-1; 9 nucleotides align to TRBD1. The J segment lost 4 bases and the V segment lost 6 bases, leaving 3 bases of the junction unmatched. Germline V lookup: CDR1 SGHAT, CDR2 FQDESV (reference sequence). This CDR3 is 13 amino acids long. CDR3 nucleotides: TGTGCCAGCAGACGGACAGGGGTCACTGAAGCTTTCTTT. The encoded protein is CASRRTGVTEAFF.

The chain couples TRBV28 to TRBJ2-5; D perhaps matches TRBD2 (6 bases). V lost 4 bases to trimming and J lost 5 bases, with 14 bases between them. The CDR3 is 14 amino acids. Germline CDR1 is MDHEN and CDR2 is SYDVKM. CDR3 in amino acids: CASSSSAPRETQYF. CDR3 nucleotide sequence: TGTGCCAGCAGTTCTAGCGCGCCGAGGGAGACCCAGTACTTC. Using reference TRBV28 and TRBJ2-5 for the parts outside the CDR3, the full variable domain is DVKVTQSSRYLVKRTGEKVFLECVQDMDHENMFWYRQDPGLGLRLIYFSYDVKMKEKGDIPEGYSVSREKKERFSLILESASTNQTSMYLCASSSSAPRETQYFGPGTRLLVL.

The chain links TRBV21-1 to TRBJ2-5; TRBD2, the D gene given by the table, was not confirmed from the DNA. TRBV21-1 corresponds to a pseudogene. This CDR3 spans 13 amino acids. The CDR3 here is CASSFGYQETQYF. The CDR3 DNA reads TGTGCCAGCAGCTTCGGGTACCAAGAGACCCAGTACTTC.

The chain combines TRBV5-5 with TRBJ2-7, with TRBD1 matching 9 bases. Per germline, CDR1 SGHKS and CDR2 YYEKEE (reference sequence). V shed 2 bases and J 4 bases; nucleotides not matched to a gene: 7. The CDR3 is 15 residues long. The CDR3: CASSFSGTGNYEQYF. CDR3 DNA sequence: TGTGCCAGCAGCTTCTCCGGGACAGGGAATTACGAGCAGTACTTC.

The CDR3 DNA follows: TGTGCCAGCAGCCAGGGACAGGGGATAGAGACCCAGTACTTC. Encoded protein: CASSQGQGIETQYF. The V call is TRBV11-3, the J call TRBJ2-5; TRBD1 agrees at 10 bases. The germline V gene has CDR1 SGHNT and CDR2 YENEEA. The CDR3 extends over 14 amino acids. The ends lost 5 bases at V and 4 bases at J; junction bases unmatched: 4.

This sequence joins TRBV7-9 and TRBJ2-5; TRBD2 agrees at 8 bases. The J segment lost 2 bases and the V segment lost 7 bases, leaving 3 bases of the junction unmatched. The germline V gene encodes CDR1 SEHNR and CDR2 FQNEAQ (reference sequence). This CDR3 has 13 amino acids. CDR3 residues: CASTTSGQETQYF. The CDR3 DNA is TGTGCCAGCACCACTAGCGGACAAGAGACCCAGTACTTC. Based on the CDR3 plus reference TRBV7-9 and TRBJ2-5, the full variable domain is DTGVSQNPRHKITKRGQNVTFRCDPISEHNRLYWYRQTLGQGPEFLTYFQNEAQLEKSRLLSDRFSAERPKGSFSTLEIQRTEQGDSAMYLCASTTSGQETQYFGPGTRLLVL.

V gene TRBV19 combines with J gene TRBJ1-2; TRBD1 agrees at 9 bases. CDR3 length equals 17 residues. Trimming removed 4 bases from V and 4 bases from J; junction bases left unmatched: 13. The germline V gene has CDR1 LNHDA and CDR2 SQIVND (reference sequence). CDR3 sequence reads: CASSTGQGSLPFYGYTF. Here the CDR3 DNA reads TGTGCCAGTAGTACAGGACAGGGGTCACTCCCATTCTATGGCTACACCTTC.

V and J are TRBV27 and TRBJ2-3; no reliable D call. Germline CDR1 and CDR2: MNHEY and SMNVEV (reference sequence). The CDR3 is 13 amino acids. The V end lost 4 bases, the J end lost 3 bases, and 8 bases lay between the germline ends. CDR3 DNA sequence: TGTGCCAGCAGTTCAAGACAAACAGATACGCAGTATTTT. Translating it yields CASSSRQTDTQYF.

The chain links TRBV13 to TRBJ1-1; TRBD1 matches at 7 bases. The V gene's germline CDR1 is PRHDT and CDR2 FYEKMQ (reference sequence). The CDR3 has 14 amino acids. The ends lost 11 bases at V and 1 base at J; junction bases unmatched: 10. CDR3: CAGGQAGPNTEAFF. The CDR3 nucleotides are TGTGCCGGAGGACAGGCTGGCCCGAACACTGAAGCTTTCTTT.

The chain joins TRBV9 to TRBJ1-2; 7 nucleotides agree with TRBD1. Unmatched junction bases numbered 4, after V lost 1 base and J lost 4 bases. Germline V gene sequence: CDR1 SGDLS, CDR2 YYNGEE. The CDR3 is 14 residues long. CDR3 DNA: TGTGCCAGCAGCGTAACGACAGGGACCTATGGCTACACCTTC. This codes for CASSVTTGTYGYTF.

This clone was seen only once. The chain is built from TRBV10-3 and TRBJ2-3, with D maybe TRBD2 (5 bases). Trimming left V 3 bases short and J 2 bases short, with 21 bases between. The CDR3 extends over 18 amino acids. Germline CDR1 ENHRY, CDR2 SYGVKD. CDR3 residues: CAISDILFSGMDTDTQYF. The CDR3 nucleotides read TGTGCCATCAGTGATATCCTCTTCAGCGGTATGGACACAGATACGCAGTATTTT.

The CDR3 loop is CAITGQGAEAFF. Written as DNA, the CDR3 is TGTGCCATCACCGGACAGGGGGCTGAAGCTTTCTTT. The chain combines TRBV10-3 with TRBJ1-1; 10 nucleotides align to TRBD1. CDR1 is ENHRY and CDR2 is SYGVKD in the germline V gene. This CDR3 is 12 amino acids long. V was pared by 7 bases and J by 6 bases, with 2 bases of the junction left unmatched.

The chain has TRBV15 and TRBJ2-7; D may be TRBD2 (6 bases). The germline V gene encodes CDR1 LNHNV and CDR2 YYDKDF (reference sequence). Trimming pared 0 bases from V and 4 bases from J, leaving 13 bases between. The CDR3 totals 15 residues. The CDR3 bases are TGTGCCACCAGCAGAGATCAGGAGGGAGTTTACGAGCAGTACTTC. Its translation: CATSRDQEGVYEQYF.

This rearrangement joins TRBV7-2 to TRBJ1-2, with TRBD1 matching over 7 bases. The junction had 8 bases not matched to a gene; V was cut back by 0 bases and J by 4 bases. CDR3 size: 16 residues. Germline-derived CDR1 and CDR2 are SGHTA and FQGNSA. This CDR3 is CASSLAFGDSGYGYTF. The CDR3 DNA is TGTGCCAGCAGCTTAGCGTTTGGGGACAGTGGCTATGGCTACACCTTC.

The rearrangement uses TRBV6-5 and TRBJ2-1; no clear D gene. CDR1 is MNHEY, CDR2 SVGAGI, per germline. Trimming cost V 0 bases and J 4 bases, with 4 bases left between them. CDR3 length: 13 residues. The CDR3 loop reads CASSYSAYNEQFF. The CDR3, as DNA: TGTGCCAGCAGTTACTCAGCTTACAATGAGCAGTTCTTC.

V is TRBV7-9 and J is TRBJ2-3; the match to TRBD2 covers 7 bases. The germline gives CDR1 SEHNR, CDR2 FQNEAQ (reference sequence). CDR3 size: 15 residues. J lost 2 bases, V lost 4 bases, and 6 bases had no gene match. In nucleotides, the CDR3 is TGTGCCAGCAGCTCCTTAGCGGGTCCCACAGATACGCAGTATTTT. The encoded protein is CASSSLAGPTDTQYF.

This clone was detected a few times. The chain is built from TRBV5-1 and TRBJ1-1; D unresolved. The CDR3 runs 12 residues. V was cut by 4 bases and J by 1 base, with 5 bases left in between. CDR1 and CDR2 (germline): SGHRS, YFSETQ. The DNA for the CDR3 is TGCGCCAGCAGCGAGGGGAACACTGAAGCTTTCTTT. This encodes CASSEGNTEAFF. The full variable domain, in which reference TRBV5-1 and TRBJ1-1 provide the parts outside the CDR3, is KAGVTQTPRYLIKTRGQQVTLSCSPISGHRSVSWYQQTPGQGLQFLFEYFSETQRNKGNFPGRFSGRQFSNSRSEMNVSTLELGDSALYLCASSEGNTEAFFGQGTRLTVV.

The chain has TRBV7-9 and TRBJ2-1; 7 positions agree with TRBD2. With 1 base clipped from V and 0 bases from J, the junction kept 6 bases outside the gene matches. The CDR3 sequence is 17 residues long. The germline V gene encodes CDR1 SEHNR and CDR2 FQNEAQ (reference sequence). The CDR3, as DNA: TGTGCCAGCAGCTTAGGGGCTAGCGGAAACTCCTACAATGAGCAGTTCTTC. Translating gives CASSLGASGNSYNEQFF.

The gene calls are TRBV6-5 and TRBJ1-1; unclear D gene. Germline V CDR1 and CDR2: MNHEY, SVGAGI. V was cut by 5 bases and J by 0 bases, with 10 bases left in between. This CDR3 is built from 14 residues. CDR3 DNA: TGTGCCAGCAGTCTCAACGGGTTGAACACTGAAGCTTTCTTT. Translating it yields CASSLNGLNTEAFF.

The chain joins TRBV28 to TRBJ2-7; D is perhaps TRBD1 (5 bases). With 7 bases removed from V and 4 bases from J, the gap between germline ends came to 17 bases. Germline CDR1 and CDR2: MDHEN and SYDVKM. This CDR3 contains 14 residues. CDR3 bases: TGTGCCAGCAAAATTTCGCAGGGCCAATACGAGCAGTACTTC. It is translated as CASKISQGQYEQYF.

This clone showed up just once. This rearrangement joins TRBV5-5 to TRBJ2-2, with D possibly matching TRBD1 (6 bases). Germline-derived CDR1 and CDR2 are SGHKS and YYEKEE (reference sequence). The CDR3 consists of 15 residues. The V and J ends lost 3 bases and 1 base respectively, with 10 bases between them. CDR3: CASSSQGRNTGELFF. The CDR3 DNA follows: TGTGCCAGCAGCTCGCAGGGGAGGAACACCGGGGAGCTGTTTTTT.

This sequence joins TRBV19 and TRBJ2-7; 10 bases align to TRBD1. Unmatched junction bases numbered 7, after V lost 4 bases and J lost 4 bases. Germline V gives CDR1 LNHDA, CDR2 SQIVND (reference sequence). This CDR3 comprises 15 residues. CDR3 sequence: CASSRTTGGAYEQYF. Written as DNA, the CDR3 is TGTGCCAGTAGTAGGACGACAGGGGGCGCGTACGAGCAGTACTTC. Using reference TRBV19 and TRBJ2-7 for the parts outside the CDR3, the full variable domain is DGGITQSPKYLFRKEGQNVTLSCEQNLNHDAMYWYRQDPGQGLRLIYYSQIVNDFQKGDIAEGYSVSREKKESFPLTVTSAQKNPTAFYLCASSRTTGGAYEQYFGPGTRLTVT.

The chain has TRBV29-1 and TRBJ2-1; a possible D gene is TRBD1 (6 bases). Germline CDR1 and CDR2: SQVTM and ANQGSEA. The CDR3 runs 14 residues. The V end lost 6 bases, the J end lost 2 bases, and 14 bases lay between the germline ends. CDR3 amino acids: CSVEDSRTYNEQFF. CDR3 nucleotide sequence: TGCAGCGTGGAGGACAGCCGGACCTACAATGAGCAGTTCTTC.